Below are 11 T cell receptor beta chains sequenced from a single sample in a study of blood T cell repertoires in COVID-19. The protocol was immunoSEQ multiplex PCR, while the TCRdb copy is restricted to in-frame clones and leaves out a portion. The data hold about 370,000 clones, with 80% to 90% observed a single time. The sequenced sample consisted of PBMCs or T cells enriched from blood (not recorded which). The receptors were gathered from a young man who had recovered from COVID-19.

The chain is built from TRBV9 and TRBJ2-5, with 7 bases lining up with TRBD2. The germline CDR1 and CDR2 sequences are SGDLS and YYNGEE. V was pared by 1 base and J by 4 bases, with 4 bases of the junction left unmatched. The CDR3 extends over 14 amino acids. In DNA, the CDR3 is TGTGCCAGCAGCGTATCGGGAGGTAGAGAGACCCAGTACTTC. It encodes CASSVSGGRETQYF. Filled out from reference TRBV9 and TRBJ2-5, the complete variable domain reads DSGVTQTPKHLITATGQRVTLRCSPRSGDLSVYWYQQSLDQGLQFLIQYYNGEERAKGNILERFSAQQFPDLHSELNLSSLELGDSALYFCASSVSGGRETQYFGPGTRLLVL.

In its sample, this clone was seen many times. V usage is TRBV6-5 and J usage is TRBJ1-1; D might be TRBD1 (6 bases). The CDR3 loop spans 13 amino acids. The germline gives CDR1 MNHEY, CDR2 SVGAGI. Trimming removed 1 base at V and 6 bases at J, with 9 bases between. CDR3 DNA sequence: TGTGCCAGCAGTTACTTGACAGGACCTGAAGCTTTCTTT. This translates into CASSYLTGPEAFF.

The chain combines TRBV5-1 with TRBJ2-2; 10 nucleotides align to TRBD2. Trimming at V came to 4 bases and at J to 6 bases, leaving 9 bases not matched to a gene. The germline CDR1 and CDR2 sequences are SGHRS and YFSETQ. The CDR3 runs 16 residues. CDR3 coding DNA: TGCGCCAGCAGCCTATCCGGGACTAGCGTCCCCGGGGAGCTGTTTTTT. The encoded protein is CASSLSGTSVPGELFF.

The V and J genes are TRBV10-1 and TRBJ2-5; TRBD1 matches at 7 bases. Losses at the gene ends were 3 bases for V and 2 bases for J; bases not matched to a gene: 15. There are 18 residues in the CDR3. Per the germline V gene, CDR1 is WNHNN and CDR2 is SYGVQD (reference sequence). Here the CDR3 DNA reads TGCGCCAGCAGTGATAAGGGGGCGGACGATATTCGGCAAGAGACCCAGTACTTC. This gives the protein CASSDKGADDIRQETQYF.

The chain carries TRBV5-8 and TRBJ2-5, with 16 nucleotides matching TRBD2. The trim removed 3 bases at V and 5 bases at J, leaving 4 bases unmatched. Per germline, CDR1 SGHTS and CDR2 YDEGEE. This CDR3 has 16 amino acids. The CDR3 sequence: CASSSGLAGGLETQYF. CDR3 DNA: TGTGCCAGCAGCTCGGGACTAGCGGGGGGGCTTGAGACCCAGTACTTC.

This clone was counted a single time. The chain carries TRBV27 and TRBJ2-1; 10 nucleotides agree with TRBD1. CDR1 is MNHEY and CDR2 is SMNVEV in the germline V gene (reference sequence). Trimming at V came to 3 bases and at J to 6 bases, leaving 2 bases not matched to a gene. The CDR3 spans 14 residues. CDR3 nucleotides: TGTGCCAGCAGTTTCGGGACAGGGGTCAATGAGCAGTTCTTC. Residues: CASSFGTGVNEQFF.

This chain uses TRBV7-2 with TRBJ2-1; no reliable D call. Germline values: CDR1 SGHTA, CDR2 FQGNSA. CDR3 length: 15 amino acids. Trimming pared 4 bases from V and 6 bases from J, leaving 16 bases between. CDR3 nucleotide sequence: TGTGCCAGCAGCTCCCCTCTAACGTTGCTCAATGAGCAGTTCTTC. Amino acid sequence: CASSSPLTLLNEQFF.

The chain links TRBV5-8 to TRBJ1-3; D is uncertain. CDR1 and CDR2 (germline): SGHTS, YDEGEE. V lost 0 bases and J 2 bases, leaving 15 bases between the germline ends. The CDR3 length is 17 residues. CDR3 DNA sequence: TGTGCCAGCAGCTTGGAGGCCAGGAAATTCGCTGGAAACACCATATATTTT. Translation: CASSLEARKFAGNTIYF.

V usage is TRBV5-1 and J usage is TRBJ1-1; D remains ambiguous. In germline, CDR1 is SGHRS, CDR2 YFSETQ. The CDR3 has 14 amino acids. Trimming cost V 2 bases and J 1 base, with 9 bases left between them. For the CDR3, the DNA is TGCGCCAGCAGCTTTGGGTCAGGGAACACTGAAGCTTTCTTT. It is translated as CASSFGSGNTEAFF.

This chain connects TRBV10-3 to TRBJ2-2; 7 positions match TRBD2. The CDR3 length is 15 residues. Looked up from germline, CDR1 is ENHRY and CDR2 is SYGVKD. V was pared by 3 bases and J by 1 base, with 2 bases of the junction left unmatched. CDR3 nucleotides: TGTGCCATCAGTGATTTAGCGGGGAACACCGGGGAGCTGTTTTTT. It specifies CAISDLAGNTGELFF.

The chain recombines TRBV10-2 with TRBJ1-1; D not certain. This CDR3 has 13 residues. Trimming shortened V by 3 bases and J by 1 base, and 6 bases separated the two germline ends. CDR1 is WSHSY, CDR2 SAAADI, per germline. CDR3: CASSDTANTEAFF. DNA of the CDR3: TGCGCCAGCAGTGATACAGCGAACACTGAAGCTTTCTTT.